The present T cell receptor beta chain was sequenced within a study of human T cells and chemical hapten exposure. Whole-study context: Patch tests containing 0.01% DPC, applied to the upper back, were read at 6 days. Findings of the study overall: Compared with pre-sensitization or healthy control sets, expanded TCRs clustered more.

Via MiXCR, TCRdb re-called the RACE reads, giving one row per CDR3 protein. Of some 90,000 distinct CDR3 sequences in the sample, about a tenth were seen once. Germline V lookup: CDR1 DFQATT, CDR2 SNEGSKA (reference sequence). The CDR3 covers 17 residues. Trimming shortened V by 3 bases and J by 0 bases, and 18 bases separated the two germline ends. The time point is: patch test 3, about 24 weeks after DPC sensitization. Specified treatment: therapeutic diphenylcyclopropenone sensitization with weekly scalp DPC. This clonotype was observed at least ten times. Its antigen is not known. The source material was whole blood, sampled in connection with sensitization to the hapten diphenylcyclopropenone (DPC). This rearrangement joins TRBV20-1 to TRBJ1-5, with D maybe TRBD1 (5 bases). The receptor comes from a woman aged 30 to 39 with alopecia areata. Some clones in this sample may be carry-over from other donors' samples. As DNA, the CDR3 is TGCAGTGCTAGGGCCGGGGGGGGTTTCTATAGCAATCAGCCCCAGCATTTT. Its protein product is CSARAGGGFYSNQPQHF.